A single TCR beta chain is shown here with its context. The data stem from a study of blood T cell repertoires in COVID-19. For the study at large: T cells, B-cell-depleted T cells, or PBMCs supplied cDNA or gDNA.

TCRdb keeps only in-frame clones here, not all; method: immunoSEQ multiplex PCR. The sample holds around 30,000 clones; approximately 89% are singletons and the top ten take roughly 3.8%. The CDR3 is made up of 15 amino acids. V lost 5 bases and J lost 0, with 11 bases in between. Per germline, CDR1 LGHNT and CDR2 FRNRAP. The sample taken for sequencing was peripheral blood. The rearrangement joins TRBV12-5 to TRBJ2-1, with D perhaps matching TRBD2 (5 bases). The clonotype comes from a man aged 55-75 years with acute or convalescent COVID-19. The CDR3 spells CASGPLGGSYNEQFF. The DNA for the CDR3 is TGTGCTAGTGGTCCTCTTGGAGGCTCCTACAATGAGCAGTTCTTC.